The clone carrying this T cell receptor (beta chain) was seen only once. Its specificity is not known. The CDR3 runs 15 residues. Germline V gene data show CDR1 as SGHNT and CDR2 as YYREEE (reference sequence). V shed 1 base and J shed 1 base, with 11 bases lying between them. This record comes from a study of Ad26.COV2.S vaccination and SARS-CoV-2 variants. The wider study: Once or twice, 56 days apart, Ad26.COV2.S was delivered intramuscularly.

Findings and limits, study-wide: TCR breadth and depth estimates may have understated total T cell responses.

Using immunoSEQ multiplex PCR, the repertoire was profiled, and TCRdb retains in-frame clones only, with some absent. The table includes 200,000 to 300,000 clones, more than 75% detected once. Indicated treatment: about 20 received Ad26.COV2.S at low or high dose, single or two shots; a few received placebo; per-sample allocation not given. Repertoires come from day 63 after the first vaccine or placebo injection. An Ad26 vector carrying the Wuhan-strain SARS-CoV-2 spike served as the vaccine. The clonotype originates from a person between 18 and 59 years old who received the Ad26.COV2.S COVID-19 vaccine or a placebo. The sequencing used peripheral blood, collected in a trial of Ad26.COV2.S vaccine versus placebo. The chain carries TRBV5-4 and TRBJ1-2; unclear D gene. CDR3 bases: TGTGCCAGCAGCTTGTGGGCGGATGGTAACTATGGCTACACCTTC. Translated, it gives CASSLWADGNYGYTF.